The 24 T cell receptor beta chains below all came from one sample that was sequenced in a study of T cell repertoires in cytomegalovirus infection. TCRdb redid the calling of the reads with MiXCR, one entry per CDR3 protein. The repertoire holds 600,000 to 800,000 distinct CDR3 sequences, with 24% as singletons. The specimen sequenced was CD8+ T cells from PBMCs. These receptors originate from a human donor in good health (CMV status not recorded). Some clones in this sample may be carry-over from other donors' samples.

This sequence joins TRBV4-1 and TRBJ2-5, with D possibly called TRBD1 or TRBD2 (6 bases each). The CDR3 runs to 16 residues. V lost 2 bases to trimming and J lost 4 bases, with 17 bases between them. Germline values: CDR1 MGHRA, CDR2 YSYEKL. This chain's CDR3 is CASSQKAAGGIETQYF. The DNA for the CDR3 is TGCGCCAGCAGCCAAAAAGCCGCCGGGGGCATAGAGACCCAGTACTTC.

The rearrangement uses TRBV13 and TRBJ1-2; tentative D call: TRBD1 (6 bases). The germline V gene encodes CDR1 PRHDT and CDR2 FYEKMQ (reference sequence). This CDR3 region has 15 residues. The V gene lost 0 bases and the J gene lost 8 bases, with 16 bases spanning the gap. In DNA, the CDR3 is TGTGCCAGCAGCTTAGGCCACAGGGCCTTAGGAGGCTACACCTTC. Amino acids: CASSLGHRALGGYTF.

Ten or more counts support this clonotype. The CDR3 loop reads CASSSVGGEETQYF. CDR3 nucleotides: TGTGCCAGCAGCTCGGTGGGGGGGGAAGAGACCCAGTACTTC. The chain uses TRBV7-2 and TRBJ2-5; 7 bases are a match to TRBD2. Per the germline V gene, CDR1 is SGHTA and CDR2 is FQGNSA. V lost 4 bases and J lost 3; bases outside the gene matches: 5. This CDR3 is 14 amino acids long.

Details on this clonotype: Its ends do not fully match the called genes, so a read error is possible. The chain recombines TRBV4-1 with TRBJ1-2, with D tentatively TRBD1 (6 bases). There are 11 residues in the CDR3. Germline CDR1 and CDR2: MGHRA and YSYEKL. The CDR3 sequence: CASIGGLVYTF. CDR3 nucleotide sequence: TGTGCCAGCATCGGGGGGCTTGTCTACACCTTC.

This clonotype showed up many times. The CDR3 region is CASSDGHAGPSYNEQFF. CDR3 sequence (DNA): TGTGCCAGCAGTGACGGGCACGCAGGGCCCTCCTACAATGAGCAGTTCTTC. V gene TRBV6-4 combines with J gene TRBJ2-1; tentative D call: TRBD1 (5 bases). Germline values: CDR1 MRHNA, CDR2 SNTAGT. V lost 2 bases and J lost 0, with 14 bases in between. This CDR3 contains 17 residues.

About this clonotype itself: One end of the junction is discordant with germline, which a read error may explain. The rearrangement links TRBV5-5 to TRBJ2-2; a possible D gene is TRBD2 (7 bases). The CDR3 covers 17 residues. Germline values: CDR1 SGHKS, CDR2 YYEKEE (reference sequence). CDR3 bases: TGTGCCAACAGCCAGTTAACAGGGACTACGTCGGCGGGGGAGCTGTTTTTT. Translated, it gives CANSQLTGTTSAGELFF.

This clonotype was seen a handful of times. The chain is built from TRBV29-1 and TRBJ1-2, with D possibly TRBD1 on 6 matching bases. The length of the CDR3 is 11 residues. Looked up from germline, CDR1 is SQVTM and CDR2 is ANQGSEA. Trimming stripped 2 bases from V and 8 bases from J, with 9 bases between. CDR3 nucleotide sequence: TGCAGCGTTGAACACAGGGACGGCTACACCTTC. Translated: CSVEHRDGYTF.

This clonotype was recorded a few times. J is TRBJ1-1 and V is TRBV6-2 or TRBV6-3; D is unresolved. Germline V gene lookup returns CDR1 MNHEY and CDR2 SVGEGT. Trimming took off 6 bases at V and 1 base at J, with 9 bases between the two ends. The CDR3 has 13 residues. The CDR3 DNA reads TGTGCCAGCAGGGGATTTTCGAACACTGAAGCTTTCTTT. Encoded protein: CASRGFSNTEAFF.

The rearrangement joins TRBV7-9 to TRBJ1-1; the D is unclear. V was cut by 5 bases and J by 1 base, with 11 bases left in between. Germline-derived CDR1 and CDR2 are SEHNR and FQNEAQ (reference sequence). The CDR3 length is 14 residues. CDR3 region: CASSRREKNTEAFF. CDR3 DNA sequence: TGTGCCAGCAGCCGCAGAGAAAAGAACACTGAAGCTTTCTTT.

This clonotype showed up many times. The chain uses TRBV7-2 and TRBJ1-4, with a possible D match to TRBD1 (5 bases). CDR3 length equals 16 residues. V was shortened by 5 bases and J by 4 bases, with 17 bases between the two germline ends. The germline gives CDR1 SGHTA, CDR2 FQGNSA. CDR3 DNA: TGTGCCAGCAGCCCATGGGGGGGGACCCTTAATGAAAAACTGTTTTTT. This sequence encodes CASSPWGGTLNEKLFF.

This chain uses TRBV19 with TRBJ2-1; D is perhaps TRBD1 or TRBD2 (5 bases each). V was cut by 1 base and J by 6 bases, with 10 bases left in between. The CDR3 contains 14 residues. Germline assignment: CDR1 LNHDA and CDR2 SQIVND (reference sequence). The CDR3 DNA reads as TGTGCCAGTAGTATAGGGGGGTTCGGCAATGAGCAGTTCTTC. This codes for CASSIGGFGNEQFF.

This clonotype was counted between two and nine times. Germline and junction disagree at one end, which may indicate a read error. J is TRBJ2-2 and V is TRBV7-7, with a tentative D call TRBD2 (6 bases). The CDR3 is 16 residues long. CDR1 is SSHAT and CDR2 is FNYEAQ in the germline V gene (reference sequence). DNA of the CDR3: TGTGCTAGCAGCTTAGGCGGGATGAGCAACACCGGGGAGCTGTTTTTT. Translation gives CASSLGGMSNTGELFF.

This clonotype was observed at least ten times. The J gene is TRBJ2-6, the V gene TRBV13; a weak D match, TRBD1 (6 bases). Germline CDR1 PRHDT, CDR2 FYEKMQ (reference sequence). This CDR3 is built from 15 residues. Trimming pared 6 bases from V and 1 base from J, leaving 10 bases between. As DNA, the CDR3 is TGTGCCAGCAGTCCACAGGGTTCTGGGGCCAACGTCCTGACTTTC. Protein sequence: CASSPQGSGANVLTF.

This clonotype has at least ten counts. The CDR3 loop is CASSLLGAVSYNEQFF. Here the CDR3 DNA reads TGTGCCAGCAGCTTATTAGGGGCGGTTTCCTACAATGAGCAGTTCTTC. V is TRBV7-6 and J is TRBJ2-1, with D maybe TRBD1 (5 bases). The CDR3 covers 16 residues. CDR1 and CDR2 from the germline V gene are SGHVS and FNYEAQ. Trimming left V 2 bases short and J 1 base short, with 12 bases between. The full variable domain, rest sourced from reference TRBV7-6 and TRBJ2-1, is GAGVSQSPRYKVTKRGQDVALRCDPISGHVSLYWYRQALGQGPEFLTYFNYEAQQDKSGLPNDRFSAERPEGSISTLTIQRTEQRDSAMYRCASSLLGAVSYNEQFFGPGTRLTVL.

This clonotype was seen more than once but under ten times. The chain uses TRBV29-1 and TRBJ2-1; possible D gene TRBD2, 5 bases. The length of the CDR3 is 12 residues. CDR1 is SQVTM and CDR2 is ANQGSEA in the germline V gene. Trimming pared 1 base from V and 12 bases from J, leaving 13 bases between. The CDR3 region has the DNA TGCAGCGTTGAAGGTCTCGGGATAGGGCAGTTCTTC. As protein: CSVEGLGIGQFF.

With regard to this clonotype: Just one base apart from a much larger clone, this may be a read error. This chain uses TRBV7-2 with TRBJ2-1, with 12 bases lining up with TRBD2. Germline V gene data show CDR1 as SGHTA and CDR2 as FQGNSA. CDR3 size: 16 residues. The CDR3 coding sequence is TGTGTCAGCAGCCTTCTAGCGGGGGGGAAGTACAATGAGCAGTTCTTC. Amino acids: CVSSLLAGGKYNEQFF.

Note on this clonotype: A much larger clone is a single base away; this may be a read error. V gene TRBV7-4 combines with J gene TRBJ1-3; D unresolved. Trimming stripped 5 bases from V and 4 bases from J, with 6 bases between. The CDR3 consists of 12 residues. Germline loops: CDR1 SGHVT, CDR2 SQSDAQ. The CDR3 sequence: CASSQVGNTIYF. In DNA, the CDR3 is TGTGCCAGCAGCCAAGTCGGAAACACCATATATTTT. Together with reference TRBV7-4 and TRBJ1-3, the CDR3 gives the full variable domain: GAGVSQSPRYKVAKRGRDVALRCDSISGHVTLYWYRQTLGQGSEVLTYSQSDAQRDKSGRPSGRFSAERPERSVSTLKIQRTEQGDSAVYLCASSQVGNTIYFGEGSWLTVV.

This clonotype has at least ten counts. The chain carries TRBV28 and TRBJ2-5; TRBD2 might be the D (6 bases). This CDR3 comprises 13 residues. V was pared by 6 bases and J by 1 base, with 9 bases between. In germline, CDR1 is MDHEN, CDR2 SYDVKM. For the CDR3, the DNA is TGTGCCAGCAGGGGGGACTTCCAAGAGACCCAGTACTTC. Residues: CASRGDFQETQYF.

The chain combines TRBV20-1 with TRBJ2-4; 8 bases line up with TRBD1. Germline CDR1 and CDR2: DFQATT and SNEGSKA (reference sequence). After removal of 0 bases from V and 1 base from J, the junction contained 2 bases not matched to a gene. The CDR3 has 15 residues. The CDR3 DNA sequence: TGCAGTGCTAGAGACCAGGGGGCCGCCAAAAACATTCAGTACTTC. Its protein product is CSARDQGAAKNIQYF.

Turning to this clonotype: The junction does not match germline at one end; this may be a read error. The CDR3 loop is CASSFLTGGEAQYF. CDR3 DNA sequence: TGTGCCAGCAGTTTCTTGACAGGAGGAGAGGCCCAGTACTTC. The chain couples TRBV28 to TRBJ2-5; weak D call: TRBD1 (6 bases). Looked up from germline, CDR1 is MDHEN and CDR2 is SYDVKM. This CDR3 is 14 amino acids long.

This clonotype turned up a few times. The chain joins TRBV28 to TRBJ2-3; 9 bases align to TRBD2. Germline CDR1 is MDHEN and CDR2 is SYDVKM. V gave up 5 bases and J gave up 2 bases; unmatched junction bases: 11. CDR3 size: 17 residues. The CDR3 nucleotides are TGTGCCAGCAGTAGCAACTCCGGGACTAGCTCCACAGATACGCAGTATTTT. This encodes CASSSNSGTSSTDTQYF.

The V gene is TRBV14, the J gene TRBJ1-2, with 8 bases lining up with TRBD1. J was trimmed by 4 bases and V by 3 bases; bases with no gene match: 7. The CDR3 has 15 amino acids. Per germline, CDR1 SGHDN and CDR2 FVKESK. CDR3 sequence: CASSQHRTGTYGYTF. In DNA, the CDR3 is TGTGCCAGCAGCCAGCACCGGACAGGGACCTATGGCTACACCTTC.

The chain uses TRBV6-2 or TRBV6-3 and TRBJ1-1; D is unclear. CDR1 is MNHEY and CDR2 is SVGEGT in the germline V gene. V was cut by 2 bases and J by 6 bases, with 7 bases left in between. The CDR3 contains 12 residues. The CDR3 nucleotides are TGTGCCAGCAGTTACCCCAGACCTGAAGCTTTCTTT. Translating gives CASSYPRPEAFF.

There are many counts of this clonotype. The chain recombines TRBV10-3 with TRBJ2-3; no definite D call. Trimming removed 3 bases from V and 4 bases from J, with 2 bases in between. Germline loops: CDR1 ENHRY, CDR2 SYGVKD. This CDR3 comprises 11 residues. This CDR3 is CAISDADTQYF. The CDR3 region has the DNA TGTGCCATCAGTGATGCAGATACGCAGTATTTT.